This is a list of T cell receptor beta chains from one sample in a study of radiotherapy plus CTLA-4 blockade in lung cancer. The repertoire was sequenced with immunoSEQ multiplex PCR; TCRdb's copy has only in-frame clones and lacks some. The sample holds tens of thousands of clones, around 76% seen once. The sequencing used peripheral blood, collected from a patient treated with radiotherapy plus ipilimumab. All receptors come from a human donor with non-small cell lung cancer who had stable disease on radiotherapy plus ipilimumab. Both conserved end residues are part of each CDR3. A D gene is named only where the DNA matches it firmly. Only part of the rows carry a size: once, few, many, or a class if the clone is expanded.

CDR3: CASKAGPTGELFF
DNA: TGTGCCAGCAAAGCGGGGCCTACCGGGGAGCTGTTTTTT
D: TRBD2
size: NA
J: TRBJ2-2
V: TRBV2

CDR3: CASSWRGNTGELFF
DNA: TGTGCCAGCAGTTGGAGGGGCAACACCGGGGAGCTGTTTTTT
D: NA
size: NA
J: TRBJ2-2
V: TRBV27

CDR3: CASSPWTGNTEAFF
DNA: TGCGCCAGCAGCCCCTGGACAGGGAACACTGAAGCTTTCTTT
D: TRBD1
size: NA
J: TRBJ1-1
V: TRBV5-1

CDR3: CAIRDQANQPQHF
DNA: TGTGCCATCAGGGACCAGGCCAATCAGCCCCAGCATTTT
D: NA
size: NA
J: TRBJ1-5
V: TRBV10-3

CDR3: CASSSEGPGEQYF
DNA: TGTGCCAGCAGCTCCGAGGGGCCCGGAGAGCAGTACTTC
D: NA
size: NA
J: TRBJ2-7
V: TRBV7-6

CDR3: CASSKGGGDTDTQYF
DNA: TGCGCCAGCAGTAAAGGGGGCGGGGACACAGATACGCAGTATTTT
D: NA
size: NA
J: TRBJ2-3
V: TRBV5-1

CDR3: CASSFQGSSYNEQFF
DNA: TGTGCCAGCAGCTTTCAAGGAAGCTCCTACAATGAGCAGTTCTTC
D: NA
size: once
J: TRBJ2-1
V: TRBV7-3

CDR3: CASSSQRLAGEYQETQYF
DNA: TGTGCCAGCAGTTCCCAGAGGCTAGCGGGGGAGTACCAAGAGACCCAGTACTTC
D: TRBD2
size: NA
J: TRBJ2-5
V: TRBV27

CDR3: CAIRPGDSNQPQHF
DNA: TGTGCCATCCGACCTGGAGATAGCAATCAGCCCCAGCATTTT
D: NA
size: NA
J: TRBJ1-5
V: TRBV10-3

CDR3: CASSFTGNTEAFF
DNA: TGCGCCAGCAGCTTCACCGGGAACACTGAAGCTTTCTTT
D: NA
size: NA
J: TRBJ1-1
V: TRBV5-1

CDR3: CASSYLEFGGYTF
DNA: TGTGCCAGCAGTTACTTGGAATTCGGGGGCTACACCTTC
D: NA
size: NA
J: TRBJ1-2
V: TRBV6-5

CDR3: CASSFTGAGELFF
DNA: TGTGCCAGCAGCTTTACAGGGGCCGGGGAGCTGTTTTTT
D: TRBD1
size: NA
J: TRBJ2-2
V: TRBV7-8

CDR3: CASSRTDTQYF
DNA: TGTGCCAGCTCGCGCACAGATACGCAGTATTTT
D: NA
size: NA
J: TRBJ2-3
V: TRBV18

CDR3: CASRPGGLNTEAFF
DNA: TGTGCCAGCCGACCCGGGGGCCTGAACACTGAAGCTTTCTTT
D: NA
size: NA
J: TRBJ1-1
V: TRBV6-1

CDR3: CASSGTEDINYGYTF
DNA: TGTGCCAGCAGCGGGACAGAAGACATTAACTATGGCTACACCTTC
D: TRBD1
size: NA
J: TRBJ1-2
V: TRBV7-2

CDR3: CASSSRGARGPHTEAFF
DNA: TGTGCCAGCAGTTCTCGCGGGGCCAGGGGGCCTCACACTGAAGCTTTCTTT
D: TRBD1
size: NA
J: TRBJ1-1
V: TRBV9

CDR3: CASSQPLDSRSYNSPLHF
DNA: TGCGCCAGCAGCCAACCTCTAGACAGTAGGTCCTATAATTCACCCCTCCACTTT
D: NA
size: NA
J: TRBJ1-6
V: TRBV4-1

CDR3: CASSTGEGYGYTF
DNA: TGTGCCAGCAGTACTGGGGAGGGCTATGGCTACACCTTC
D: NA
size: NA
J: TRBJ1-2
V: TRBV6-1

CDR3: CASGFGLSGNTIYF
DNA: TGTGCTAGTGGTTTTGGCCTCTCTGGAAACACCATATATTTT
D: NA
size: NA
J: TRBJ1-3
V: TRBV12-5

CDR3: CASSPGITGPWGGYTF
DNA: TGTGCCAGCAGCCCGGGAATAACAGGGCCGTGGGGAGGCTACACCTTC
D: NA
size: NA
J: TRBJ1-2
V: TRBV13

CDR3: CASSLPTGGNTEAFF
DNA: TGCGCCAGCAGCCTCCCGACAGGGGGGAACACTGAAGCTTTCTTT
D: TRBD1
size: NA
J: TRBJ1-1
V: TRBV4-1

CDR3: CASRALDGNTIYF
DNA: TGTGCCAGCAGAGCTCTTGACGGAAACACCATATATTTT
D: NA
size: NA
J: TRBJ1-3
V: TRBV6-1

CDR3: CASSLELAGGPRNEQFF
DNA: TGCGCCAGCAGCTTGGAACTAGCGGGGGGACCCCGGAATGAGCAGTTCTTC
D: TRBD2
size: few
J: TRBJ2-1
V: TRBV5-1

CDR3: CASSWGRGRYEQFF
DNA: TGTGCCAGCAGCTGGGGTAGGGGGCGCTATGAGCAGTTCTTC
D: TRBD1
size: NA
J: TRBJ2-1
V: TRBV13

CDR3: CASSLVGNSYEQYF
DNA: TGTGCCAGCAGCTTAGTAGGGAACAGCTACGAGCAGTACTTC
D: NA
size: few
J: TRBJ2-7
V: TRBV13

CDR3: CASRPSLTERGYGYTF
DNA: TGTGCCAGCAGACCCAGCCTGACCGAGCGGGGCTATGGCTACACCTTC
D: NA
size: NA
J: TRBJ1-2
V: TRBV13

CDR3: CASSPTGWDNEQFF
DNA: TGTGCCAGCTCACCGACAGGATGGGACAATGAGCAGTTCTTC
D: NA
size: NA
J: TRBJ2-1
V: TRBV18

CDR3: CASSWGQGVNYGYTF
DNA: TGTGCCAGCAGCTGGGGACAGGGAGTCAACTATGGCTACACCTTC
D: TRBD1
size: NA
J: TRBJ1-2
V: TRBV5-6

CDR3: CASSFPGQGNSPLHF
DNA: TGTGCCAGCAGCTTCCCGGGACAGGGTAATTCACCCCTCCACTTT
D: TRBD1
size: NA
J: TRBJ1-6
V: TRBV5-4

CDR3: CASSPPSQGNYGYTF
DNA: TGTGCCAGCTCACCCCCTTCACAGGGTAACTATGGCTACACCTTC
D: NA
size: NA
J: TRBJ1-2
V: TRBV18

CDR3: CASSSTRAGTEAFF
DNA: TGTGCCAGCAGCTCAACAAGGGCTGGCACTGAAGCTTTCTTT
D: NA
size: NA
J: TRBJ1-1
V: TRBV7-9

CDR3: CASSERVDFLPPKYGYTF
DNA: TGTGCCAGCAGTGAAAGAGTGGATTTTCTCCCTCCTAAGTATGGCTACACCTTC
D: NA
size: NA
J: TRBJ1-2
V: TRBV6-1

CDR3: CASSLNRVSEAFF
DNA: TGTGCCAGCAGCTTGAACAGAGTATCTGAAGCTTTCTTT
D: NA
size: NA
J: TRBJ1-1
V: TRBV5-4

CDR3: CASSLVGDYTF
DNA: TGTGCCAGCAGCTTGGTTGGAGACTACACCTTC
D: NA
size: NA
J: TRBJ1-2
V: TRBV5-6

CDR3: CASSENSLQQYF
DNA: TGTGCCAGCAGTGAAAATAGCCTTCAGCAGTACTTC
D: NA
size: few
J: TRBJ2-7
V: TRBV6-1

CDR3: CASSVGFLTSGGTYEQYF
DNA: TGTGCCAGCAGCGTAGGGTTCCTGACTAGCGGGGGAACCTACGAGCAGTACTTC
D: TRBD2
size: NA
J: TRBJ2-7
V: TRBV9

CDR3: CASSQPPWDVRYNEQFF
DNA: TGCGCCAGCAGCCAGCCCCCTTGGGACGTCAGATACAATGAGCAGTTCTTC
D: NA
size: NA
J: TRBJ2-1
V: TRBV4-1

CDR3: CATLDPRMNTEAFF
DNA: TGCGCCACCTTGGACCCGAGGATGAACACTGAAGCTTTCTTT
D: NA
size: few
J: TRBJ1-1
V: TRBV10-2

CDR3: CASSPLGGSYTEAFF
DNA: TGTGCCAGCAGCCCCCTCGGCGGATCGTACACTGAAGCTTTCTTT
D: NA
size: once
J: TRBJ1-1
V: TRBV6-5

CDR3: CASSQSAPTKFMNTEAFF
DNA: TGCGCCAGCAGTCAATCAGCACCCACTAAATTTATGAACACTGAAGCTTTCTTT
D: NA
size: NA
J: TRBJ1-1
V: TRBV23-1

CDR3: CASSLGGPGSNQPQHF
DNA: TGTGCCAGCAGCCTCGGAGGGCCAGGTAGCAATCAGCCCCAGCATTTT
D: NA
size: NA
J: TRBJ1-5
V: TRBV9

CDR3: CASSLAQRGTEAFF
DNA: TGTGCCAGCAGCTTAGCGCAGAGGGGCACTGAAGCTTTCTTT
D: NA
size: NA
J: TRBJ1-1
V: TRBV7-2